The T cell receptor (beta chain) described here comes from a study of T cell repertoires in cytomegalovirus infection. Turning to the study itself: CMV epitopes used comprised recently identified HLA-C-restricted ones and well-studied HLA-B-restricted ones. Both CMV infection and a matching HLA type were indicated by public TCR beta signatures.

Germline V lookup: CDR1 LNHDA, CDR2 SQIVND (reference sequence). With 6 bases clipped from V and 7 bases from J, the junction kept 14 bases outside the gene matches. The CDR3 runs to 16 residues. Each CDR3 protein gets one entry after TCRdb re-called the reads with MiXCR. In the table there are roughly 500,000 distinct CDR3 sequences, 30% to 35% of which are singletons. Concerning this clonotype: Its cognate antigen is unknown.

The chain recombines TRBV19 with TRBJ1-4; 7 bases map to TRBD1. The sequence was obtained from a human donor in good health (CMV status not recorded). Some clones in this sample may be carry-over from other donors' samples. This specimen was cultured PBMCs, taken from culture after CMV antigen stimulation. The CDR3: CASRLNPGTAGEKLFF. Written as DNA, the CDR3 is TGTGCCAGTAGACTAAACCCCGGGACAGCGGGTGAAAAACTGTTTTTT. Full variable domain (rest looked up from reference TRBV19 and TRBJ1-4): DGGITQSPKYLFRKEGQNVTLSCEQNLNHDAMYWYRQDPGQGLRLIYYSQIVNDFQKGDIAEGYSVSREKKESFPLTVTSAQKNPTAFYLCASRLNPGTAGEKLFFGSGTQLSVL.